One T cell receptor (beta chain) is described in this entry. This clone was detected only once. Its antigen remains unidentified. The record has no base qualities; no much larger clone is one base away. The cohort was made up of 666 healthy bone marrow donors. All cohort members were sampled while nominally healthy, although unrecorded immune exposures were likely present. The donor tested CMV seronegative and was one of the 352 seronegative cohort members. A peripheral blood sample was provided by each donor, and peripheral blood mononuclear cells were used for TCR beta sequencing. Genomic DNA was extracted from the blood cell samples with the Qiagen DNeasy Blood Extraction Kit. These data belong to a study of cytomegalovirus exposure and HLA in healthy donors (dated by TCRdb to the late 2010s). About the full investigation: According to an earlier analysis of a few hundred of the donors, roughly 180 million T cells yielded 100 million or so unique TCR beta sequences and about 300 Gb of sequence data. Using immunosequencing, the study profiled T cell repertoires from 550 to 750 subjects and related those repertoires to cytomegalovirus serostatus. Class I and class II HLA loci were covered by the typing at four-digit resolution. An early release that covered about 600 HLA-typed donors contained 300 to 350 gigabases of sequencing data and 65 million to 100 million unique TCR sequences. Alongside the repertoire data, information on donor age, sex, ethnicity and CMV serostatus was compiled. A later genetic analysis took genome-wide SNP genotypes for about three fifths of the 666 donors and used that subset as a discovery cohort. The aim of the study was to test whether cataloging public T cell receptors could identify signatures of past pathogen exposure. Rather than using new phenotypic data, the later analysis identified candidate immune exposures from TCR beta sequences and from how often those sequences occurred across donors. Of the approximately 400 genotyped donors, approximately 80% fell in the genetic ancestry cluster associated with self-reported Caucasian donors. All discovery cohort repertoires had been generated using a single sequencing platform. Among roughly 370 genotyped donors of the cohort, an average of about 240,000 unique TCR beta nucleotide sequences were sequenced per donor, 15% to 20% of them non-productive. About five DR-DQ haplotypes were handled as single units for association and clustering, since linkage in the cohort was strong. An earlier analysis of approximately 500 of the donors applied high-throughput TCR beta sequencing to assess whether each TCR beta V gene segment acted as functional or pseudogenic. Besides the first cohort of under 700 subjects, a separate validation cohort made up of 120 different subjects was used. In a later analysis, previously published TCR beta repertoires from 500 to 750 donors were re-analyzed and high-resolution HLA genotyping was added so that TCR occurrence patterns could be studied. To predict cytomegalovirus infection status, the study combined high-throughput TCR immunosequencing, statistical association of individual TCRs with disease status, and machine learning. Typing coverage varied by locus: about 629-630 donors for A, B, C, DRB1 and DQB1; approximately 560 for DQA1; over 600 for DPA1; approximately 450 for DPB1.

The library was produced with the immunoSEQ multiplex PCR assay. For the multiplex PCR, a mixture combining 60 forward primers for TCR Vbeta segments and 13 reverse primers for TCR Jbeta segments was used. The CDR3 region of rearranged TCR beta genes was amplified from genomic DNA by a multiplex PCR assay. Amplified TCR beta libraries were sequenced as 87-base-pair reads on the Illumina HiSeq System. The paper's processing steps were these. Across the 500 to 850 repertoires, a later analysis counted some 81 million unique TCR beta chains, around 11 million of which were shared by at least two donors. Raw reads were error-corrected and collapsed into unique sequences with a nearest-neighbor algorithm that merged closely related sequences to remove PCR and sequencing errors. CDR3 sequences were aligned to IMGT reference sequences to assign V, D and J gene segments. For a sequence to be retained, a match of at least six nucleotides was required to both a V gene segment and a J gene segment. Rearrangements were called productive when the CDR3 lacked stop codons and stayed in frame with V and J; all others were non-productive. CDR3 was defined by IMGT convention, running from the second conserved V-encoded cysteine to the conserved J-encoded phenylalanine. In an earlier analysis of approximately 500 of the donors, sequences lacking an unambiguous match to a single V gene segment were excluded. In an earlier analysis of more than 500 of the donors, a V segment was called functional when productive rearrangements were above 56.7%, and segregating when the standard deviation between donors exceeded 5%. A statistical classification framework was built to diagnose cytomegalovirus status from the catalog of TCR beta chain sequences. In a later analysis, V and J genes were assigned by comparing TCR nucleotide sequences against IMGT/GENE-DB human TR gene sequences. Using the TCRdist pipeline, a later analysis assigned CDR3 sequences along with most-parsimonious VDJ recombination scenarios. A later analysis defined each TCR beta chain by its CDR3 amino acid sequence plus V-gene family, and excluded reads lacking a unique V-gene family. In a later analysis, 550 to 650 highly shared, low-generation-probability nucleotide sequences were removed to address suspected cross-contamination and a sequencing artifact. In a later analysis, a clonal expansion index was calculated for each public chain from normalized within-repertoire ranks of inferred template counts. In a later analysis, generation probabilities were computed using a VDJ recombination model fitted to out-of-frame rearrangements, and the results were checked against IGoR. In a later analysis, TCR-TCR, TCR-HLA and TCR-CMV co-occurrence was scored with hypergeometric tests, and a repertoire-size bias correction was applied to TCR pairs. A later analysis estimated false discovery rates by permuting HLA or CMV assignments 20 times. In a later analysis, co-occurring TCRs were grouped using DBSCAN, with TCRdist sequence similarity added in when clustering inside HLA-allele-positive subsets. Repertoires with fewer than 30,000 or more than 120,000 public chains were left out of co-occurrence clustering, as were a few repertoires with anomalous nucleotide sharing. TCRdb provides this immuneACCESS table in a form limited to in-frame rearrangements. Some clones are lacking; in checked studies, under half of them reflect an unresolved V gene, and why the rest are absent is not known. The V and J calls and clone size come from that table; D and trimming were worked out from the DNA. This sample holds under 150,000 clones; over 75% were observed only once. The top ten hold 2% to 2.5% of the sample.

V was cut back by 5 bases and J by 4 bases, leaving a gap of 15 bases between them. Taken from cysteine to phenylalanine, the CDR3 has 14 residues. Of the read, only the CDR3 DNA is kept; its 42 bases are in frame from base 1. The germline V gene (reference sequence) yields MNHEY for CDR1 and SMNVEV for CDR2. The full study reports these points: Some IMGT-functional V segments, including TRBV6-2 and TRBV6-3, could not be distinguished by the 87-base-pair reads and were therefore excluded. The only immune exposure information available for the cohort was CMV serostatus. Only TCR beta chains were sequenced in this cohort, and the absence of alpha or paired-chain data limited detectable features. When HLA alleles, especially DR and DQ, strongly co-occurred, attributing TCR associations to individual alleles was difficult. A further reported finding was that TCR beta sequences accurately predicted the HLA-A and HLA-B alleles for most subjects in the first cohort. An association between a missense DCLRE1C variant and V-gene and J-gene trimming of TCR beta chains was found in a later genetic analysis and replicated in an independent cohort. While some public TCRs were present in many individuals, most TCR sequences turned up only very rarely across donors. Because HLA typing was unavailable for some donors at each locus, only the typed subset was used in association tests. Correlated functional status among segregating V segments might reflect linkage disequilibrium, but an unknown experimental factor could not be ruled out. Fewer than 20 rarely observed V segments, including chromosome 9 orphons, were excluded from the earlier analysis of several hundred of the donors because counts were too low. The authors suggested that the approach could potentially be generalized to other disease states and immunological phenotypes. Roughly uniform sequencing depth across donors was assumed in presence/absence analyses, although this assumption may not hold. In a later analysis, several top co-occurrence clusters were reported to appear linked to parvovirus B19, influenza, CMV and Epstein-Barr virus. In vitro tests confirmed that three of the cytomegalovirus-associated TCR beta chains recognize cytomegalovirus antigens. A later analysis found that TCR association rates varied across HLA loci, with DRB1 alleles showing the most associated TCRs and HLA-C alleles the fewest. At a false discovery rate of 0.05, a later analysis linked 15,000 to 20,000 TCR beta sequences to specific HLA alleles. Most CMV-associated TCR beta chains appeared to be HLA-restricted in a later analysis, and the HLA associations seemed to be driven largely by CMV exposure. Cytomegalovirus status was reported to be diagnosed by the classifier with high specificity and sensitivity in both the original and validation cohorts. Broadly in line with IMGT annotations, most TCR beta V segments showed up in productive rearrangements about 87% or about 30% of the time in an earlier analysis of around 550 of the donors. A total of some 180 TCR beta chains were listed by the study as associated with cytomegalovirus. The sequencing pipeline was judged likely to have produced a cluster of highly shared sequence variants as a technical artifact. Compared with the approximately 670-donor mean, donors in an Asian-associated ancestry cluster had fewer N-insertions in productive TCRs, according to a later genetic analysis. Compared with equally common non-associated chains, HLA-associated TCR beta chains in a later analysis were more clonally expanded and had lower generation probabilities.

The rearrangement combines TRBV27 with TRBJ2-7; perhaps TRBD1 is the D gene, with 7 bases matching. The source is a man aged 25 to 40 in good health and CMV-seronegative. Material for sequencing was PBMCs. The nucleotide sequence reads as follows: TGTGCCAGCAGTACCTCCAGGGGGGCTTACGAGCAGTACTTC. Its coded protein is CASSTSRGAYEQYF.